This TCR beta chain is drawn from a study of shared clonotypes between healthy human individuals. Study summary: Every donor yielded three CD4 naive, three CD4 memory, two CD8 naive and one CD8 memory plate.

The study's findings and limits: Only blood was sampled, and tissue TCR repertoires likely differ from blood ones. Naive CD4 clonotype sharing across four donors was 4.5% to 6%. Larger estimated richness was generally recorded for naive subsets relative to memory subsets.

Profiled with immunoSEQ multiplex PCR; TCRdb holds only in-frame clones, not every one. Among around 2,100,000 clones listed, roughly 95% were seen once. As for this clone: Its antigen is still unknown.

Only CD45RO-negative cells positively selected for CCR7 counted as naive CD8 cells, so terminally differentiated effector memory CD45RA+ cells were excluded. Deletions cut 0 bases from V and 9 bases from J, with 9 bases between. Germline V CDR1 and CDR2: SEHNR, FQNEAQ (reference sequence). CDR3 length equals 14 residues. Sequenced material: naive CD8+ T cells sorted from blood. The chain recombines TRBV7-9 with TRBJ1-6, with D unresolved. This TCR derives from a young man in good health. The CDR3 loop reads CASSLALGSSPLHF. In DNA, the CDR3 is TGTGCCAGCAGCTTAGCGCTCGGGTCTTCACCCCTCCACTTT. Complete variable domain (other parts from reference TRBV7-9 and TRBJ1-6): DTGVSQNPRHKITKRGQNVTFRCDPISEHNRLYWYRQTLGQGPEFLTYFQNEAQLEKSRLLSDRFSAERPKGSFSTLEIQRTEQGDSAMYLCASSLALGSSPLHFGNGTRLTVT.